These 27 T cell receptor beta chains were all obtained from the same sample, sequenced in a study of Ad26.COV2.S vaccination and SARS-CoV-2 variants. The repertoire was sequenced with immunoSEQ multiplex PCR; TCRdb's copy has only in-frame clones and lacks some. The sample lists tens of thousands of clones; approximately 86% were seen once. Here the sequenced sample was peripheral blood, taken after recovery from COVID-19. The receptors were sampled from a human donor who had recovered from COVID-19.

The CDR3 DNA sequence: TGCGCCAGCAGCCAACGGACAGGGAACAATGAGCAGTTCTTC. This codes for CASSQRTGNNEQFF. The chain employs TRBV4-3 and TRBJ2-1, with 8 bases fitting TRBD1. Germline V lookup: CDR1 LGHNA, CDR2 YSLEER. The J segment lost 5 bases and the V segment lost 2 bases, leaving 2 bases of the junction unmatched. This CDR3 comprises 14 residues.

The rearrangement joins TRBV4-2 to TRBJ1-2; a weak D match, TRBD1 (5 bases). Germline-derived CDR1 and CDR2 are LGHNA and YNFKEQ. V was trimmed by 4 bases and J by 8 bases, leaving 17 bases between them. The CDR3 spans 14 residues. CDR3 nucleotides: TGTGCCAGCAGCCGCCCAGGGACGCAGGAGGGCTACACCTTC. Amino acid sequence: CASSRPGTQEGYTF.

The J gene is TRBJ2-7, the V gene TRBV19; the match to TRBD1 covers 12 bases. Germline CDR1 is LNHDA and CDR2 is SQIVND (reference sequence). V trimming: 4 bases; J trimming: 7 bases; junction bases outside the gene matches: 8. The CDR3 is made up of 15 amino acids. In nucleotides, the CDR3 is TGTGCCAGTAGTACAGCGGGACAGGGGGCTGGGGAGCAGTACTTC. This gives the protein CASSTAGQGAGEQYF.

The sample holds a few counts of this clone. V is TRBV29-1 and J is TRBJ1-1; D remains ambiguous. CDR1 and CDR2 (germline): SQVTM, ANQGSEA. The CDR3 runs to 12 residues. The ends were cut back, 5 bases at V and 2 bases at J, with 9 bases in the middle. The chain's CDR3 is CSVRKGNTEAFF. The CDR3 coding sequence is TGCAGCGTTCGAAAGGGTAACACTGAAGCTTTCTTT.

The V gene is TRBV5-1, the J gene TRBJ2-1; TRBD2 might be the D (6 bases). Germline CDR1 SGHRS, CDR2 YFSETQ. The CDR3 is 14 amino acids. V dropped 5 bases and J dropped 8 bases, with 17 bases sitting between them. The CDR3 DNA sequence: TGCGCCAGCAGTAGCACTAGCAGCCTGGATGAGCAGTTCTTC. Residues: CASSSTSSLDEQFF.

This chain connects TRBV5-1 to TRBJ2-3; D is uncertain. This CDR3 has 14 amino acids. Trimming stripped 3 bases from V and 2 bases from J, with 10 bases between. The V gene's germline CDR1 is SGHRS and CDR2 YFSETQ. Here the CDR3 reads CASSSYGPTDTQYF. In DNA, the CDR3 is TGCGCCAGCAGCTCTTACGGTCCCACAGATACGCAGTATTTT.

The chain recombines TRBV29-1 with TRBJ2-2, with 10 bases that match TRBD1. V lost 7 bases to trimming and J lost 6 bases; unmatched junction nucleotides: 8. There are 14 residues in the CDR3. Germline V gives CDR1 SQVTM, CDR2 ANQGSEA. In DNA, the CDR3 is TGCAGCGCCGCCGCCGGGACAGGGGCCGGGGAGCTGTTTTTT. Protein sequence: CSAAAGTGAGELFF.

J is TRBJ1-1 and V is TRBV4-2; D unresolved. The germline V gene encodes CDR1 LGHNA and CDR2 YNFKEQ. V was pared by 4 bases and J by 3 bases, with 12 bases between. This CDR3 has 14 residues. The DNA of the CDR3 is TGTGCCAGCAGCCGAAGATTAATAGACACTGAAGCTTTCTTT. It codes for CASSRRLIDTEAFF.

J is TRBJ2-7 and V is TRBV6-1, with D perhaps TRBD1 (5 bases). This CDR3 contains 15 residues. Deletions cut 3 bases from V and 1 base from J, with 13 bases between. The germline CDR1 and CDR2 sequences are MNHNS and SASEGT. CDR3 residues: CASSDPSRVSYEQYF. The CDR3, as DNA: TGTGCCAGCAGTGACCCCAGCAGGGTGTCCTACGAGCAGTACTTC.

This clone was seen more than once but under ten times. The V and J genes are TRBV7-9 and TRBJ2-1, with 11 bases that match TRBD2. With 7 bases clipped from V and 5 bases from J, the junction kept 4 bases outside the gene matches. Germline CDR1 reads SEHNR; CDR2 reads FQNEAQ (reference sequence). The CDR3 loop spans 14 amino acids. The CDR3 nucleotides are TGTGCCAGCACCCCGGGACTAGCGGACAATGAGCAGTTCTTC. Translating it yields CASTPGLADNEQFF.

The chain combines TRBV7-2 with TRBJ2-7; 8 bases agree with TRBD2. The CDR3 is 14 residues long. Germline V gene sequence: CDR1 SGHTA, CDR2 FQGNSA. Unmatched junction bases numbered 5, after V lost 1 base and J lost 6 bases. CDR3: CASSLERGFREQYF. DNA for the CDR3: TGTGCCAGCAGCTTAGAGCGGGGGTTCCGCGAGCAGTACTTC.

This sequence joins TRBV6-5 and TRBJ1-1; D is unclear. V dropped 3 bases and J dropped 4 bases, with 9 bases sitting between them. CDR3 length: 13 amino acids. Per the germline V gene, CDR1 is MNHEY and CDR2 is SVGAGI. The DNA of the CDR3 is TGTGCCAGCAGTTATCAGGTGGGCACTGAAGCTTTCTTT. Encoded protein: CASSYQVGTEAFF.

This clone was seen more than once but under ten times. The chain combines TRBV18 with TRBJ1-5; D may be TRBD1 (6 bases). V lost 4 bases, J lost 4 bases, and 14 bases lay in between. Germline V CDR1 and CDR2: KGHSH, LQKENI. The CDR3 is 15 residues long. CDR3 coding DNA: TGTGCCAGCTCACTTCAGGGGCAGAGGAATCAGCCCCAGCATTTT. This encodes CASSLQGQRNQPQHF.

This clone was counted between two and nine times. The V and J genes are TRBV7-6 and TRBJ2-1; D possibly matches TRBD1 or TRBD2 (6 bases each). This CDR3 spans 14 amino acids. Germline assignment: CDR1 SGHVS and CDR2 FNYEAQ. Between the trimmed V and J ends, which lost 5 bases and 8 bases, there was a span of 16 bases. CDR3 amino acids: CASSVRGELHEQFF. The CDR3 region has the DNA TGTGCCAGCAGCGTGAGGGGGGAGCTCCATGAGCAGTTCTTC.

The chain recombines TRBV9 with TRBJ1-3; D might be TRBD1 (5 bases). With 3 bases removed from V and 2 bases from J, the gap between germline ends came to 12 bases. The CDR3 covers 15 residues. Looked up from germline, CDR1 is SGDLS and CDR2 is YYNGEE. The chain's CDR3 is CASSGAGRAGNTIYF. The CDR3 coding sequence is TGTGCCAGCAGCGGAGCAGGGAGGGCTGGAAACACCATATATTTT.

The genes are TRBV12-3 or TRBV12-4 and TRBJ2-1; no definite D call. The CDR3 extends over 13 amino acids. V was clipped by 6 bases and J by 4 bases, with 10 bases between them. CDR3 sequence (DNA): TGTGCCAGCAGACCCCTTAATTACAATGAGCAGTTCTTC. It yields the protein CASRPLNYNEQFF.

The chain uses TRBV18 and TRBJ1-3, with 7 bases that match TRBD1. The CDR3 loop spans 16 amino acids. V dropped 2 bases and J dropped 0; count of bases not matched to a gene: 4. Germline lookup yields CDR1 KGHSH and CDR2 LQKENI. CDR3 coding DNA: TGTGCCAGCTCACCATCGACAGGGATCTCTGGAAACACCATATATTTT. Translating gives CASSPSTGISGNTIYF.

Only a few counts were recorded for this clone. The CDR3 DNA follows: TGTGCCAGCAGCCGACTAGCGGGAGAGTCAGATACGCAGTATTTT. This encodes CASSRLAGESDTQYF. The rearrangement uses TRBV7-3 and TRBJ2-3; 12 nucleotides align to TRBD2. The CDR3 is 15 residues long. V lost 5 bases to trimming and J lost 4 bases; unmatched junction nucleotides: 4. CDR1 and CDR2 from the germline V gene are SGHTA and FQGTGA. Based on the CDR3 plus reference TRBV7-3 and TRBJ2-3, the full variable domain is GAGVSQTPSNKVTEKGKYVELRCDPISGHTALYWYRQSLGQGPEFLIYFQGTGAADDSGLPNDRFFAVRPEGSVSTLKIQRTERGDSAVYLCASSRLAGESDTQYFGPGTRLTVL.

V gene TRBV28 combines with J gene TRBJ2-3; 7 nucleotides line up with TRBD2. V gave up 6 bases and J gave up 3 bases; unmatched junction bases: 6. Germline CDR1 is MDHEN and CDR2 is SYDVKM. CDR3 size: 14 residues. The CDR3 here is CASSQGGRTDTQYF. CDR3 in DNA: TGTGCCAGCAGCCAGGGCGGGAGAACAGATACGCAGTATTTT.

The chain employs TRBV5-6 and TRBJ1-1; weak D call: TRBD1 (5 bases). Trimming removed 2 bases at V and 0 bases at J, with 14 bases between. This CDR3 region has 16 residues. Germline-derived CDR1 and CDR2 are SGHDT and YYEEEE. CDR3 region: CASSLYRDLLNTEAFF. Written as DNA, the CDR3 is TGTGCCAGCAGCTTATACCGGGACCTCCTGAACACTGAAGCTTTCTTT.

In this sample, this clone turned up a few times. The DNA of the CDR3 is TGTGCCAGCAGCGTAGATCCGGGAGGAGACACCGGGGAGCTGTTTTTT. This translates into CASSVDPGGDTGELFF. The chain has TRBV9 and TRBJ2-2; TRBD2 aligns across 7 bases. Losses at the gene ends were 0 bases for V and 3 bases for J; bases not matched to a gene: 5. The CDR3 has 16 residues. The germline gives CDR1 SGDLS, CDR2 YYNGEE.

The gene calls are TRBV27 and TRBJ1-6, with TRBD1 identical over 7 bases. After removal of 3 bases from V and 0 bases from J, the junction contained 8 bases not matched to a gene. CDR1 and CDR2 from the germline V gene are MNHEY and SMNVEV (reference sequence). The CDR3 covers 18 residues. CDR3 in amino acids: CASSFIGGAFSYNSPLHF. The CDR3 coding sequence is TGTGCCAGCAGTTTCATAGGGGGCGCCTTCTCCTATAATTCACCCCTCCACTTT.

The chain joins TRBV7-3 to TRBJ2-3, with D unresolved. CDR3 length: 14 amino acids. The germline gives CDR1 SGHTA, CDR2 FQGTGA. With 6 bases removed from V and 2 bases from J, the gap between germline ends came to 12 bases. CDR3 sequence reads: CASSKESSTDTQYF. CDR3 nucleotide sequence: TGTGCCAGCAGTAAAGAGAGTTCCACAGATACGCAGTATTTT. Full variable domain (remainder filled in from reference TRBV7-3 and TRBJ2-3): GAGVSQTPSNKVTEKGKYVELRCDPISGHTALYWYRQSLGQGPEFLIYFQGTGAADDSGLPNDRFFAVRPEGSVSTLKIQRTERGDSAVYLCASSKESSTDTQYFGPGTRLTVL.

V and J are TRBV12-3 or TRBV12-4 and TRBJ1-1; tentative D call: TRBD1 (5 bases). Trimming removed 3 bases at V and 8 bases at J, with 7 bases between. This CDR3 is built from 11 residues. The CDR3 protein is CASSLGQEAFF. CDR3 nucleotides: TGTGCCAGCAGTTTGGGGCAGGAAGCTTTCTTT.

The CDR3 sequence: CASSQGASLPFPGWAYEQFF. DNA of the CDR3: TGCGCCAGCAGCCAAGGGGCTAGCCTTCCATTTCCCGGTTGGGCCTATGAGCAGTTCTTC. This chain joins TRBV4-3 and TRBJ2-1; tentative D call: TRBD2 (5 bases). Trimming stripped 1 base from V and 8 bases from J, with 30 bases between. Looked up from germline, CDR1 is LGHNA and CDR2 is YSLEER. The CDR3 length is 20 residues.

This clone has more than one count but fewer than ten. The chain joins TRBV25-1 to TRBJ2-7; 9 bases map to TRBD1. Unmatched junction bases numbered 8, after V lost 1 base and J lost 7 bases. This CDR3 region has 15 residues. Germline lookup yields CDR1 MGHDK and CDR2 SYGVNS. This CDR3 reads CASSELDRGESEQYF. The DNA for the CDR3 is TGTGCCAGCAGTGAATTGGACAGGGGCGAGTCAGAGCAGTACTTC.

This CDR3 is CASSLEPAGSYNEQFF. The CDR3 DNA is TGCGCCAGCAGCTTGGAGCCAGCCGGCTCCTACAATGAGCAGTTCTTC. The chain links TRBV5-1 to TRBJ2-1; D is uncertain. This CDR3 spans 16 amino acids. Germline V gene sequence: CDR1 SGHRS, CDR2 YFSETQ. Deletions cut 0 bases from V and 0 bases from J, with 10 bases between.